The sequence of this T cell receptor beta chain was determined in a study of blood T cell repertoires in COVID-19. Study-wide background: COVID-19 samples collected from the United States, Italy and Spain covered acute and convalescent phases.

The repertoire was sequenced with immunoSEQ multiplex PCR; TCRdb's copy has only in-frame clones and lacks some. The sample consists of about 210,000 clones, 80% of them appearing once. Germline assignment: CDR1 LGHDT and CDR2 YNNKEL (reference sequence). This CDR3 is built from 15 residues. Deletions cut 0 bases from V and 8 bases from J, with 16 bases between. The origin of this receptor is a man younger than 45 with acute COVID-19. This chain joins TRBV3-1 (or the pseudogene TRBV3-2) and TRBJ1-2; no reliable D call. Sequenced sample: PBMCs or T cells enriched from blood (not recorded which). CDR3 amino acids: CASSQDTARTGGYTF. CDR3 nucleotide sequence: TGTGCCAGCAGCCAAGATACGGCCAGGACTGGCGGCTACACCTTC.